This passage covers 8 T cell receptor beta chains from one sample sequenced in a study of blood T cell repertoires in COVID-19. The method was immunoSEQ multiplex PCR; TCRdb's version includes in-frame clones alone and lacks a portion of them. The repertoire consists of around 80,000 clones, with 75% to 95% occurring once and the leading ten covering roughly 0.8%. The sample consisted of peripheral blood. These receptors were taken from an elderly woman with acute or convalescent COVID-19.

J is TRBJ1-2 and V is TRBV5-1, with D possibly being TRBD1 (5 bases). This CDR3 contains 12 residues. Per germline, CDR1 SGHRS and CDR2 YFSETQ. V was shortened by 6 bases and J by 2 bases, with 8 bases between the two germline ends. CDR3 residues: CASKAGNYGYTF. The CDR3 coding sequence is TGCGCCAGCAAGGCAGGGAACTATGGCTACACCTTC.

This clone has a single count. V gene TRBV7-2 combines with J gene TRBJ2-5; TRBD2 agrees at 7 bases. CDR3 length: 14 residues. The V segment lost 3 bases and the J segment 7 bases; nucleotides outside the gene matches: 8. CDR1 and CDR2 (germline): SGHTA, FQGNSA. CDR3 DNA: TGTGCCAGCAGCTTTTTCGCGGGAGAAGGGACCCAGTACTTC. This sequence encodes CASSFFAGEGTQYF.

Notes on this clone: Distinct nucleotide sequences in the sample also encode this CDR3. V gene TRBV9 combines with J gene TRBJ2-2; 7 bases line up with TRBD1. The CDR3 contains 14 residues. Per the germline V gene, CDR1 is SGDLS and CDR2 is YYNGEE. V trimming: 2 bases; J trimming: 4 bases; junction bases outside the gene matches: 2. The DNA of the CDR3 is TGTGCCAGCAGCGTTGCAGGGGGCACCGGGGAGCTGTTTTTT. It yields the protein CASSVAGGTGELFF.

This chain uses TRBV28 with TRBJ2-3; TRBD2 matches 12 bases. V lost 1 base, J lost 3 bases, and 8 bases stayed unmatched. CDR1 is MDHEN and CDR2 is SYDVKM in the germline V gene. CDR3 size: 18 residues. The CDR3, as DNA: TGTGCCAGCAGTTTATTCATACTAGCGGGAGGTTCTACAGATACGCAGTATTTT. Amino acids: CASSLFILAGGSTDTQYF.

This chain joins TRBV7-9 and TRBJ1-6, with a tentative D call TRBD1 (6 bases). The CDR3 covers 14 residues. CDR1 is SEHNR, CDR2 FQNEAQ, per germline (reference sequence). V was trimmed by 3 bases and J by 10 bases, leaving 13 bases between them. This CDR3 is CASSLGAPGSPLHF. Here the CDR3 DNA reads TGTGCCAGCAGCTTGGGGGCCCCCGGATCACCCCTCCACTTT.

This clone was seen once. The V and J genes are TRBV5-1 and TRBJ1-4; TRBD1 is a possible D gene (6 bases). The length of the CDR3 is 17 residues. The germline V gene encodes CDR1 SGHRS and CDR2 YFSETQ. Between the trimmed V and J ends, which lost 4 bases and 4 bases, there was a span of 20 bases. CDR3 loop: CASSLRGGLAYNEKLFF. The CDR3 DNA follows: TGCGCCAGCAGCCTGAGGGGGGGATTGGCCTATAATGAAAAACTGTTTTTT.

J is TRBJ1-6 and V is TRBV28; weak D call: TRBD1 (5 bases). This CDR3 has 15 amino acids. Trimming removed 5 bases from V and 4 bases from J, with 12 bases in between. From germline, CDR1 is MDHEN and CDR2 SYDVKM. The CDR3 loop reads CASSPPGGYNSPLHF. CDR3 DNA sequence: TGTGCCAGCAGTCCCCCGGGGGGGTATAATTCACCCCTCCACTTT.

V is TRBV6-2 or TRBV6-3 and J is TRBJ1-2; D ambiguous. Germline CDR1 and CDR2: MNHEY and SVGEGT. V shed 6 bases and J shed 1 base, with 9 bases lying between them. This CDR3 has 13 residues. The DNA of the CDR3 is TGTGCCAGCAGCCTACAGCTTAACTATGGCTACACCTTC. This translates into CASSLQLNYGYTF.